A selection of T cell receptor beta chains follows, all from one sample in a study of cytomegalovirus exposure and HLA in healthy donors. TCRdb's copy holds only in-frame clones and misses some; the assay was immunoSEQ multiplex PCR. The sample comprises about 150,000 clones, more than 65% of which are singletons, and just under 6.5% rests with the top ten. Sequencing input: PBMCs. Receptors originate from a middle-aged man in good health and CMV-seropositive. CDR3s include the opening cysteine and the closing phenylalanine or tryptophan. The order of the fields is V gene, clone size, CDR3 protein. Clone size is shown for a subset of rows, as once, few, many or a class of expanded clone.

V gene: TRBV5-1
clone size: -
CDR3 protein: CASSIPQGNTEAFF

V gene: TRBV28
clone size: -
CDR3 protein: CASSLQRSQPQHF

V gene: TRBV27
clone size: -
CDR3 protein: CASSDRGLENTIYF

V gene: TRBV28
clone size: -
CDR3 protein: CASSSSLGQEFPGYTF

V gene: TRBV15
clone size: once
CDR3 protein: CATSREVRSAGGYEQFF

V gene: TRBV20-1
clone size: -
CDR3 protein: CSALRVGYTF

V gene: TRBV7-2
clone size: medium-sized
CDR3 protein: CASSLSTGGGYTF

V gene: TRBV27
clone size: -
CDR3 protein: CASSVTSGIWETQYF

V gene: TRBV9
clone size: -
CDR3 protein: CASSYGGIETQYF

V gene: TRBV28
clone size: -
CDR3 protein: CASSLQAPSYEQYF

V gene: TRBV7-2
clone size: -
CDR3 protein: CASSLVGLAQGSYEQYF

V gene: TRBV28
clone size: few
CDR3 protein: CASSLLAGNQPQHF

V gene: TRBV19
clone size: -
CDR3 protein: CASNKHPGSGSQETQYF

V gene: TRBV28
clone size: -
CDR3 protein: CASSPLQETRYEQYF

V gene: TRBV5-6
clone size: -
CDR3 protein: CASSFGMGGETYEQYF

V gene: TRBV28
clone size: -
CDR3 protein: CASSSMDRGWEQYF

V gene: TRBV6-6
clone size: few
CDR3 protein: CASSSGQGGTEAFF

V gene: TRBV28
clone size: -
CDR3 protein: CASSVQFGTGVGYTF